This T cell receptor (beta chain) was captured by sequencing in a study of T cell clonotyping in hematopoietic cell transplantation. On this clone: Its antigen remains unidentified.

The table came from immunoSEQ multiplex PCR; TCRdb's copy has only in-frame clones and leaves some out. Among fewer than 100,000 clones listed, 90% to 96% were seen once. Study conclusions and caveats: Few recipient clonotypes overlapped donors; over 95% were de novo at given depth.

The germline gives CDR1 GTSNPN, CDR2 SVGIG (reference sequence). The CDR3 loop spans 15 amino acids. After removal of 2 bases from V and 7 bases from J, the junction contained 8 bases not matched to a gene. Described time point: recipient sample about 28 days before transplant, after cytoreduction. Blood collection times were about day -28 and days 30, 100, 180 posttransplant. The genes are TRBV30 and TRBJ2-1, with 10 bases matching TRBD2. The receptor's source is a woman between 50 and 59 years old with acute myeloid leukemia. Some clones in this sample may be carry-over from other donors' samples. The specimen was peripheral blood mononuclear cells, collected before stem cell transplant. CDR3 bases: TGTGCCTGGAGTCGATCGCTAGCGGGAGTGAATGAGCAGTTCTTC. Amino acids: CAWSRSLAGVNEQFF. Variable domain in full (rest from reference TRBV30 and TRBJ2-1): SQTIHQWPATLVQPVGSPLSLECTVEGTSNPNLYWYRQAAGRGLQLLFYSVGIGQISSEVPQNLSASRPQDRQFILSSKKLLLSDSGFYLCAWSRSLAGVNEQFFGPGTRLTVL.